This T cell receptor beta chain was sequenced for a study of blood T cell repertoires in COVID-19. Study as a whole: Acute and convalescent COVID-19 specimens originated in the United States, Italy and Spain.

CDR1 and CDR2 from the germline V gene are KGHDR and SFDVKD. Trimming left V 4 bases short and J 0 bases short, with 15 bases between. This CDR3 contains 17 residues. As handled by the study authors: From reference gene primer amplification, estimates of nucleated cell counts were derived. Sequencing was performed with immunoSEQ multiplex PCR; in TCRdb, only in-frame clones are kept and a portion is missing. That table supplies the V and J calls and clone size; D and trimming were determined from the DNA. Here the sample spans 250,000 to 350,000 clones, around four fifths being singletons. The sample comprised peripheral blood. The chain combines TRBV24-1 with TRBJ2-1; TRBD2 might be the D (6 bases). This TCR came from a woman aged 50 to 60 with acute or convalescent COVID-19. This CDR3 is CATSDSSGLSSYNEQFF. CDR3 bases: TGTGCCACCAGTGACTCCAGCGGGCTGAGCTCCTACAATGAGCAGTTCTTC.